These T cell receptor beta chains were read from a single sample in a study of blood T cells in healthy people across ages. TCRdb fed the 5' RACE reads into MiXCR, producing one record per CDR3 protein. The sample has roughly 1,100,000 distinct CDR3 sequences; under 30% are singletons. These data were also filed under a second study, of T cells of mothers and their children.

The sequenced sample consisted of blood. The receptors shown here come from a girl aged 2-9 years in good health. Each CDR3 is given with its conserved first and last residue. The D gene is left open where the match is weak. Some rows mark clone size as missing; the rest say once, few, many or name a class of expanded clone.

clone_size: .
v_call: TRBV7-9
d_call: .
j_call: TRBJ2-7
cdr3_nt: TGTGCCAGCAGCCCCCGGGACGGCTACGAGCAGTACTTC
cdr3_aa: CASSPRDGYEQYF

clone_size: .
v_call: TRBV3-1
d_call: .
j_call: TRBJ1-4
cdr3_nt: TGTGCCAGCAGCCAACCCCAGGGGAATCTGTTTTTT
cdr3_aa: CASSQPQGNLFF

clone_size: few
v_call: TRBV6-5
d_call: .
j_call: TRBJ1-4
cdr3_nt: TGTGCCAGCAGTTACGGCCAGGGCTCTAATGAAAAACTGTTTTTT
cdr3_aa: CASSYGQGSNEKLFF

clone_size: .
v_call: TRBV12-3/TRBV12-4
d_call: TRBD2
j_call: TRBJ2-7
cdr3_nt: TGTGCCAGCAGTTTGGGCCCGGCGGGAGGGCCCCACGAGCAGTACTTC
cdr3_aa: CASSLGPAGGPHEQYF

clone_size: .
v_call: TRBV29-1
d_call: .
j_call: TRBJ2-7
cdr3_nt: TGCAGCGGACGGGAACAGGGCTCCTACGAGCAGTACTTC
cdr3_aa: CSGREQGSYEQYF

clone_size: .
v_call: TRBV9
d_call: .
j_call: TRBJ2-1
cdr3_nt: TGTGCCAGCAGCGCTCTCGTGGGGTATGAGCAGTTCTTC
cdr3_aa: CASSALVGYEQFF

clone_size: once
v_call: TRBV9
d_call: .
j_call: TRBJ1-1
cdr3_nt: TGTGCCAGCAGCGCTTCCGGGACCACCGGGAGGACCGAAGCTTTCTTT
cdr3_aa: CASSASGTTGRTEAFF

clone_size: .
v_call: TRBV7-3
d_call: .
j_call: TRBJ2-1
cdr3_nt: TGTGCCAGCAGCTTAAAATTAGCAGGATACAATGAGCAGTTCTTC
cdr3_aa: CASSLKLAGYNEQFF

clone_size: .
v_call: TRBV7-2
d_call: .
j_call: TRBJ1-2
cdr3_nt: .
cdr3_aa: CASSTSGQKFYGYTF

clone_size: .
v_call: TRBV4-1
d_call: .
j_call: TRBJ2-7
cdr3_nt: TGCGCCAGCAACGATGCCAATTCCTACGAGCAGTACTTC
cdr3_aa: CASNDANSYEQYF

clone_size: few
v_call: TRBV6-1
d_call: TRBD2
j_call: TRBJ2-1
cdr3_nt: TGTGCCAGTACTGGGGCTAGCGGGGGGGCTTACAATGAGCAGTTCTTC
cdr3_aa: CASTGASGGAYNEQFF

clone_size: .
v_call: TRBV4-1
d_call: .
j_call: TRBJ2-3
cdr3_nt: TGCGCCAGCAGCCATGTAAAGGGCACAGATACGCAGTATTTT
cdr3_aa: CASSHVKGTDTQYF

clone_size: few
v_call: TRBV20-1
d_call: .
j_call: TRBJ2-1
cdr3_nt: TGCAGTGCTTGTAGTGCGGGTGCCCTCAATGAGCAGTTCTTC
cdr3_aa: CSACSAGALNEQFF

clone_size: .
v_call: TRBV10-3
d_call: TRBD2
j_call: TRBJ2-5
cdr3_nt: TGTGCCTTCCTAGCGGGAGTGTGGGAGACCCAGTACTTC
cdr3_aa: CAFLAGVWETQYF

clone_size: .
v_call: TRBV20-1
d_call: .
j_call: TRBJ2-5
cdr3_nt: TGCAGTGCTAGAGAACGAGGCCGGAAAAGGGCCCAGTACTTC
cdr3_aa: CSARERGRKRAQYF

clone_size: .
v_call: TRBV11-2
d_call: .
j_call: TRBJ2-7
cdr3_nt: TGTGCCAGCAGCTTAGGGACAAATCTTGCCTACGAGCAGTACTTC
cdr3_aa: CASSLGTNLAYEQYF

clone_size: .
v_call: TRBV7-9
d_call: .
j_call: TRBJ2-1
cdr3_nt: TGTGCCAGCAGCATCAGGGACCCACACAATGAGCAGTTCTTC
cdr3_aa: CASSIRDPHNEQFF

clone_size: few
v_call: TRBV9
d_call: .
j_call: TRBJ2-1
cdr3_nt: TGTGCCAGCAGCGTGTCCAGGGTTGGTCATGAGCAGTTCTTC
cdr3_aa: CASSVSRVGHEQFF

clone_size: .
v_call: TRBV7-9
d_call: .
j_call: TRBJ2-2
cdr3_nt: TGTGCCAGCAGTTCAGTGACGCAGGGGCCCGGGGAGCTGTTTTTT
cdr3_aa: CASSSVTQGPGELFF

clone_size: .
v_call: TRBV5-1
d_call: TRBD1
j_call: TRBJ2-7
cdr3_nt: TGCGCCAGCAGCTTAAGACCGGGACAGAACTACGAGCAGTACTTC
cdr3_aa: CASSLRPGQNYEQYF

clone_size: .
v_call: TRBV28
d_call: TRBD2
j_call: TRBJ2-1
cdr3_nt: TGTGCCAGCAGTTTATTAGGCCAGAGCGGGGGCTCCTACAATGAGCAGTTCTTC
cdr3_aa: CASSLLGQSGGSYNEQFF

clone_size: .
v_call: TRBV4-2
d_call: .
j_call: TRBJ2-7
cdr3_nt: TGTGCCAGCAGCCAAGATCCCGGCGGGTCTGACTACGAGCAGTACTTC
cdr3_aa: CASSQDPGGSDYEQYF

clone_size: .
v_call: TRBV27
d_call: TRBD2
j_call: TRBJ2-7
cdr3_nt: TGTGCCAGCAGTTCGAGCGGGGGGGCCGGCGAGCAGTACTTC
cdr3_aa: CASSSSGGAGEQYF

clone_size: .
v_call: TRBV7-3
d_call: TRBD1
j_call: TRBJ2-5
cdr3_nt: TGTGCCAGCAGCCTAATAGGGGGCCTCCAAGAGACCCAGTACTTC
cdr3_aa: CASSLIGGLQETQYF

clone_size: .
v_call: TRBV28
d_call: TRBD2
j_call: TRBJ2-1
cdr3_nt: TGTGCCAGTGTAGCGGGAGTGGACCCTTACAATGAGCAGTTCTTC
cdr3_aa: CASVAGVDPYNEQFF

clone_size: .
v_call: TRBV12-3/TRBV12-4
d_call: TRBD2
j_call: TRBJ2-5
cdr3_nt: TGTGCCAGCAGTCTTACTAGCGGGGGGGCGTGGGAGACCCAGTACTTC
cdr3_aa: CASSLTSGGAWETQYF

clone_size: .
v_call: TRBV5-6
d_call: TRBD2
j_call: TRBJ2-3
cdr3_nt: TGTGCCAGCAGCTTGGGACTAGCGGGGGACACAGATACGCAGTATTTT
cdr3_aa: CASSLGLAGDTDTQYF

clone_size: few
v_call: TRBV7-9
d_call: .
j_call: TRBJ2-2
cdr3_nt: TGTGCCAGCAGCTTCGCAGGTCCTAACACCGGGGAGCTGTTTTTT
cdr3_aa: CASSFAGPNTGELFF

clone_size: many
v_call: TRBV4-2
d_call: .
j_call: TRBJ2-5
cdr3_nt: TGTGCCAGCAGCCAAGAACCCAGCGCGGCCCCAAGGGAGACCCAGTACTTC
cdr3_aa: CASSQEPSAAPRETQYF